This T cell receptor beta chain emerged from a study of PD-L1 blockade in urothelial cancer. Turning to the study itself: Atezolizumab was started by patients in 2014 at 1,200 mg intravenously every 3 weeks. The patients had undergone anywhere from 0 to 3 prior chemotherapy regimens.

Looked up from germline, CDR1 is MNHNY and CDR2 is SVGAGI (reference sequence). V gave up 6 bases and J gave up 0 bases, with 11 bases separating them. There are 14 residues in the CDR3. Study-level points and caveats: Improved survival was predicted by pretreatment blood TCR clonality below the median.

About this clone: Its antigen is not identified.

The time point is: pretreatment peripheral blood. Patients were living with locally advanced or metastatic urothelial carcinoma. The assay was immunoSEQ multiplex PCR, and TCRdb's table has in-frame clones only and misses some. The sample lists about 63,000 clones; around 81% were seen once. The sequence derives from a man aged 65 to 79 with urothelial cancer. The sample here was PBMCs, taken around atezolizumab (anti-PD-L1) treatment. The chain carries TRBV6-6 and TRBJ1-2; weak D call: TRBD1 (6 bases). For the CDR3, the DNA is TGTGCCAGCAGCCCAGGGGAAGCTAACTATGGCTACACCTTC. The encoded protein is CASSPGEANYGYTF.